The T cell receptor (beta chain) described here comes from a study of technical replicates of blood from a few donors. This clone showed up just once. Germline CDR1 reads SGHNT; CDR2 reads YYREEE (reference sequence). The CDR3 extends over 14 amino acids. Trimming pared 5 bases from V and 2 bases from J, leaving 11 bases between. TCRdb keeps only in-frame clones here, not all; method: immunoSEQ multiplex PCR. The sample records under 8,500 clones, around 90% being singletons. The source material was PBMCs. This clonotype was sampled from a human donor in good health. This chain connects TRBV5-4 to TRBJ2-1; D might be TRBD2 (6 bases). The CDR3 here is CASRWDFAYNEQFF. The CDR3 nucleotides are TGTGCCAGCAGGTGGGACTTTGCCTACAATGAGCAGTTCTTC.